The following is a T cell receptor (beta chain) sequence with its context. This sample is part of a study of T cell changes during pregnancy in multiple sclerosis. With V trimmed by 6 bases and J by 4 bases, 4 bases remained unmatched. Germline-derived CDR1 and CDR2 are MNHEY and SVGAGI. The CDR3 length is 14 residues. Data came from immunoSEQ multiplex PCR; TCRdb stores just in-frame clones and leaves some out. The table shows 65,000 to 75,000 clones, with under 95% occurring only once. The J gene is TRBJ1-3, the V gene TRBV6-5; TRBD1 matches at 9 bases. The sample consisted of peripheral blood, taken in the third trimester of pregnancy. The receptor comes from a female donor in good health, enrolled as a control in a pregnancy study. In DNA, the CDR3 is TGTGCCAGCAGCCGACAGGGGGGCGGAAACACCATATATTTT. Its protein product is CASSRQGGGNTIYF.